The clone carrying this T cell receptor beta chain was counted at least ten times. This record belongs to a study of T cells after yellow fever vaccination. Study background: Fractions of limited cellularity were prepared by means of SMART-Seq v4 Ultra Low Input.

As TCR cDNA was made by 5'RACE template switching, a universal primer site and UMIs were added. MiXCR, run by TCRdb on the 5' RACE reads, gives a single entry per CDR3 protein. The sample carries some 600,000 distinct CDR3 sequences, over 9% recorded once. The ends were cut back, 2 bases at V and 1 base at J, with 13 bases in the middle. Germline loops: CDR1 SGHTS, CDR2 YDEGEE. The CDR3 spans 16 residues. The V and J genes are TRBV5-8 and TRBJ2-1; D is unclear. The receptor's source is a man aged 25 to 40 who received the YFV17D yellow fever vaccine. The sample here was PBMCs, taken on the day of the yellow fever booster vaccination. The CDR3 nucleotides are TGTGCCAGCAGCTTAGGGCCGATTTGGTCCTACAATGAGCAGTTCTTC. Translated, it gives CASSLGPIWSYNEQFF.